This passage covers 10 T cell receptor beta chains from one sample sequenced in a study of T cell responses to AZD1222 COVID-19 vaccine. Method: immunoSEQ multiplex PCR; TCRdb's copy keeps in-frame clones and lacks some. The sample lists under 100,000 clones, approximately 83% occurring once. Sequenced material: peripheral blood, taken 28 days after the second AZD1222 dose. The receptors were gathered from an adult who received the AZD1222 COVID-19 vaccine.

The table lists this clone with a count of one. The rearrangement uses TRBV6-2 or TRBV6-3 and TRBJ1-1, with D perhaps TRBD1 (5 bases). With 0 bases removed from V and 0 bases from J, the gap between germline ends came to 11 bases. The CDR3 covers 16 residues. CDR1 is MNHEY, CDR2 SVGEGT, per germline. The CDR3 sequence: CASSYSLGRVNTEAFF. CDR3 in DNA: TGTGCCAGCAGTTACTCGCTGGGACGGGTGAACACTGAAGCTTTCTTT.

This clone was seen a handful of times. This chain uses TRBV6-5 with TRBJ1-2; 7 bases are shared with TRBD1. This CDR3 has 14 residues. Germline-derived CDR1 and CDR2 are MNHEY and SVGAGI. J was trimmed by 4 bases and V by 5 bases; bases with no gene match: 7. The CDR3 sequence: CASSKQQGSYGYTF. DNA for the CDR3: TGTGCCAGCAGTAAACAACAGGGGAGCTATGGCTACACCTTC.

CDR3 nucleotides: TGTGCCACCAGCAGCCCTGGACAGAGAGTAACCGGGGAGCTGTTTTTT. This encodes CATSSPGQRVTGELFF. The chain recombines TRBV15 with TRBJ2-2, with D possibly being TRBD1 (6 bases). The germline CDR1 and CDR2 sequences are LNHNV and YYDKDF (reference sequence). There are 16 residues in the CDR3. Trimming took off 3 bases at V and 5 bases at J, with 16 bases between the two ends.

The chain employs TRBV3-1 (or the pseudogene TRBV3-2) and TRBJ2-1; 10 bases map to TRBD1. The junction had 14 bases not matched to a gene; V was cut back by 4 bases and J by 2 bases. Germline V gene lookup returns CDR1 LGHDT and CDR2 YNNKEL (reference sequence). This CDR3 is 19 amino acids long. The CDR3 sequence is CASSPTDRTGGCPYNEQFF. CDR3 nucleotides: TGTGCCAGCAGCCCGACTGATAGGACAGGGGGGTGCCCCTACAATGAGCAGTTCTTC.

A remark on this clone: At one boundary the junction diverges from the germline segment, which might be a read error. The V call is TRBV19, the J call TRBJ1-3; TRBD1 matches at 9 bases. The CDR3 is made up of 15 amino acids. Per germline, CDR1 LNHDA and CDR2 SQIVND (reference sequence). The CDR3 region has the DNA TGTGCCAGTGGTATACAGGGGGCATCTGGAAACACCATATATTTT. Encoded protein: CASGIQGASGNTIYF.

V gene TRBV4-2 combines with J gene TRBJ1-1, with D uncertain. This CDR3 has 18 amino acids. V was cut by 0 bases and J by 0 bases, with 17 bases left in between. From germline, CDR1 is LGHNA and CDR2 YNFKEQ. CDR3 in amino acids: CASSQDFPLGLMNTEAFF. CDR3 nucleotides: TGTGCCAGCAGCCAAGATTTCCCTCTGGGATTAATGAACACTGAAGCTTTCTTT.

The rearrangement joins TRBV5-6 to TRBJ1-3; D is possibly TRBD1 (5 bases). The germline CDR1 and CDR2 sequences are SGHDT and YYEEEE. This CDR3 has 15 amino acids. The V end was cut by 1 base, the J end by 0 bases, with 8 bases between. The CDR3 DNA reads TGTGCCAGCAGCTTGCGGGGACTCTCTGGAAACACCATATATTTT. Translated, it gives CASSLRGLSGNTIYF.

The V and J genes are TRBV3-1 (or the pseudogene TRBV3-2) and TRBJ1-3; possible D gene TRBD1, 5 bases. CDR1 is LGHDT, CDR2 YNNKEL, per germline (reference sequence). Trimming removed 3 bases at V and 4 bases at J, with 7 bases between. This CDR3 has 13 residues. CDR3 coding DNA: TGTGCCAGCAGCCAGGGGCCGGGAAACACCATATATTTT. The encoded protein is CASSQGPGNTIYF.

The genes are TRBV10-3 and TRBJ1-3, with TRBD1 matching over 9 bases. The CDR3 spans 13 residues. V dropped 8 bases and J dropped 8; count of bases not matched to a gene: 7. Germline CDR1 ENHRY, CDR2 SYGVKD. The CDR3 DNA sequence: TGTGCCATCTCTACAGGGGGCGTGGACACCATATATTTT. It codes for CAISTGGVDTIYF.

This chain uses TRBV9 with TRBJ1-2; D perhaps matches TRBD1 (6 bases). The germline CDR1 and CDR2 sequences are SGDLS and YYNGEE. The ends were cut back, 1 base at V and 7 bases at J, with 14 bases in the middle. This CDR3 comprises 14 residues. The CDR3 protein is CASSVSQGLGGYTF. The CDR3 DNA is TGTGCCAGCAGCGTATCACAGGGACTTGGTGGCTACACCTTC. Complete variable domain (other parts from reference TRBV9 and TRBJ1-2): DSGVTQTPKHLITATGQRVTLRCSPRSGDLSVYWYQQSLDQGLQFLIQYYNGEERAKGNILERFSAQQFPDLHSELNLSSLELGDSALYFCASSVSQGLGGYTFGSGTRLTVV.